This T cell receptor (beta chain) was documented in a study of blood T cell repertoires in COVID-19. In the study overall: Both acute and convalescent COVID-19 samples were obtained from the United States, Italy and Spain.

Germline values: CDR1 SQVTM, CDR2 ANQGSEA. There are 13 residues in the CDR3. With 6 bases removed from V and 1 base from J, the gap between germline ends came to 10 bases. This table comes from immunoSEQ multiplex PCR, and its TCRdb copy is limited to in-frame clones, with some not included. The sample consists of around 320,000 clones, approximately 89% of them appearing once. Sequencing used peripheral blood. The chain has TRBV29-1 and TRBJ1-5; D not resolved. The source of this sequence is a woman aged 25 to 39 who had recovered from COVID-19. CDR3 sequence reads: CSVDGGSNQPQHF. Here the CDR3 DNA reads TGCAGCGTCGACGGCGGAAGCAATCAGCCCCAGCATTTT.